These T cell receptor beta chains were read from a single sample in a study of response to subunit inactivated influenza vaccine. TCRdb ran MiXCR on the RT-PCR reads and lists one entry per CDR3 protein. The table includes hundreds of thousands of distinct CDR3 sequences, 11% to 15% detected once. The specimen was PBMCs from blood, collected less than 15 days before vaccination. Receptors originate from a man aged 50 to 60 who received an inactivated influenza vaccine. Each CDR3 is given with its conserved first and last residue. The D gene is left open where the match is weak. Size is stated for part of the rows, as once, few or many counts, or as a class when the clone is expanded.

v_gene: TRBV10-3; j_gene: TRBJ2-6; d_gene: -; abundance: -; CDR3aa: CAISGGGGSGANVLTF; CDR3nt: TGTGCCATCAGTGGAGGAGGGGGTTCGGGGGCCAACGTCCTGACTTTC
v_gene: TRBV25-1; j_gene: TRBJ2-5; d_gene: -; abundance: -; CDR3aa: CASSEEGVGETQYF; CDR3nt: TGTGCCAGCAGCGAAGAGGGGGTAGGGGAGACCCAGTACTTC
v_gene: TRBV4-3; j_gene: TRBJ2-1; d_gene: TRBD1; abundance: -; CDR3aa: CASSQITGGPRRGEQFF; CDR3nt: TGCGCCAGCAGCCAAATAACAGGGGGCCCTAGGAGGGGGGAGCAGTTCTTC
v_gene: TRBV29-1; j_gene: TRBJ2-3; d_gene: -; abundance: few; CDR3aa: CSVAAPIHQGTDTQYF; CDR3nt: TGCAGCGTTGCCGCCCCCATTCACCAAGGCACAGATACGCAGTATTTT
v_gene: TRBV20-1; j_gene: TRBJ2-5; d_gene: TRBD1; abundance: -; CDR3aa: CSAKGTGDETQYF; CDR3nt: TGCAGTGCTAAAGGGACAGGGGACGAGACCCAGTACTTC
v_gene: TRBV9; j_gene: TRBJ2-7; d_gene: -; abundance: -; CDR3aa: CASSVGGPSYEQYF; CDR3nt: TGTGCCAGCAGCGTGGGCGGGCCCTCCTACGAGCAGTACTTC
v_gene: TRBV6-2/TRBV6-3; j_gene: TRBJ1-5; d_gene: -; abundance: -; CDR3aa: CASSPHSSNQPQHF; CDR3nt: TGTGCCAGCAGTCCCCATTCTAGCAATCAGCCCCAGCATTTT
v_gene: TRBV28; j_gene: TRBJ2-3; d_gene: TRBD2; abundance: few; CDR3aa: CASIPPGGSTDTQYF; CDR3nt: TGTGCCAGCATTCCACCGGGAGGGAGCACAGATACGCAGTATTTT
v_gene: TRBV6-9; j_gene: TRBJ2-7; d_gene: TRBD2; abundance: few; CDR3aa: CASSYRIGGLAGYEQYF; CDR3nt: TGTGCCAGCAGTTATAGAATCGGGGGTCTAGCGGGATACGAGCAGTACTTC
v_gene: TRBV20-1; j_gene: TRBJ1-6; d_gene: -; abundance: many; CDR3aa: CSARDSGQGNSPLHF; CDR3nt: TGCAGTGCTAGAGATTCAGGCCAGGGGAATTCACCCCTCCACTTT
v_gene: TRBV4-2; j_gene: TRBJ2-1; d_gene: TRBD2; abundance: many; CDR3aa: CASSQSFFAGGPDNEQFF; CDR3nt: TGTGCCAGCAGCCAATCTTTTTTTGCGGGGGGGCCAGACAATGAGCAGTTCTTC
v_gene: TRBV2; j_gene: TRBJ1-1; d_gene: TRBD1; abundance: -; CDR3aa: CASSETQGAAFMNTEAFF; CDR3nt: TGTGCCAGCAGTGAAACCCAGGGGGCCGCCTTCATGAACACTGAAGCTTTCTTT
v_gene: TRBV6-2/TRBV6-3; j_gene: TRBJ2-7; d_gene: TRBD2; abundance: many; CDR3aa: CASMVPAGGNSYEQYF; CDR3nt: TGTGCCAGCATGGTGCCAGCGGGGGGCAACTCCTACGAGCAGTACTTC
v_gene: TRBV5-1; j_gene: TRBJ1-6; d_gene: TRBD1; abundance: -; CDR3aa: CASSSGQGTSYNSPLHF; CDR3nt: TGCGCCAGCAGCTCTGGACAGGGGACCTCCTATAATTCACCCCTCCACTTT